These 3 T cell receptor beta chains were sequenced from one sample in a study of cytomegalovirus exposure and HLA in healthy donors. The PCR was carried out with 60 Vbeta primers and 13 Jbeta primers. The method was immunoSEQ multiplex PCR; TCRdb's version includes in-frame clones alone and lacks a portion of them. This table has about 210,000 clones, 87% appearing once. Sequences were obtained from PBMCs. The origin of the receptors is a boy aged 2 to 10 in good health and CMV-seronegative.

The rearrangement uses TRBV6-1 and TRBJ1-5; 7 nucleotides line up with TRBD1. Trimming removed 3 bases from V and 5 bases from J; junction bases left unmatched: 10. The germline V gene encodes CDR1 MNHNS and CDR2 SASEGT. CDR3 size: 16 residues. CDR3 sequence (DNA): TGTGCCAGCAGTGAGCACAGGGGTGCGGTAGATCAGCCCCAGCATTTT. As protein: CASSEHRGAVDQPQHF.

This rearrangement joins TRBV7-9 to TRBJ2-7; 9 nucleotides agree with TRBD1. The CDR3 spans 15 residues. V lost 4 bases, J lost 2 bases, and 6 bases stayed unmatched. Germline CDR1 SEHNR, CDR2 FQNEAQ (reference sequence). CDR3 sequence (DNA): TGTGCCAGCAGCTCCCCGGGACAGGGAGCCTACGAGCAGTACTTC. Translating gives CASSSPGQGAYEQYF.

V usage is TRBV9 and J usage is TRBJ1-2; possibly TRBD1 for D (6 bases). V was clipped by 6 bases and J by 3 bases, with 18 bases between them. The germline CDR1 and CDR2 sequences are SGDLS and YYNGEE. The length of the CDR3 is 15 residues. The CDR3 here is CASNRGRGSDYGYTF. DNA for the CDR3: TGTGCCAGCAACCGGGGGCGGGGGAGCGACTATGGCTACACCTTC.